This T cell receptor (beta chain) was sequenced in a study of regulatory and conventional T cells in RAG deficiency. Study-level findings and limits: Control T-cell subsets had markedly higher Shannon entropy and lower Simpson indices than RAG-deficient patients. Omenn syndrome and CID/AS patients had 85 to 100-fold fewer unique Treg TCR beta sequences, versus around 10-fold elsewhere. In Omenn syndrome, Treg and Tconv repertoires overlapped >75%.

A word on this clone: Its antigen is not identified.

The length of the CDR3 is 16 residues. CDR1 is SGHRS, CDR2 YFSETQ, per germline. V was clipped by 4 bases and J by 2 bases; unmatched bases: 8. Profiled with immunoSEQ multiplex PCR; TCRdb holds only in-frame clones, not every one. The table lists 7,100 or so clones, around nine tenths of them singletons. The sorted regulatory T cells were CD4+, CD25-high and CD127-low, with genomic DNA sequenced. These data also formed part of another study, on regulatory T cells. That work states: Primers: 52 TRBV forward and 13 TRBJ reverse.

The source of this sequence is a human donor in good health. Input material: CD127- CD25+ CD4+ Tregs sorted from blood. The chain carries TRBV5-1 and TRBJ2-2, with TRBD1 matching over 7 bases. The CDR3 DNA sequence: TGCGCCAGCAGCCATAGGGGGCCTTTAAACACCGGGGAGCTGTTTTTT. It encodes CASSHRGPLNTGELFF.